These 26 T cell receptor beta chains came from one sample sequenced in a study of blood T cell repertoires in COVID-19. Method: immunoSEQ multiplex PCR; TCRdb's copy keeps in-frame clones and lacks some. Of approximately 500,000 clones in the sample, approximately 88% were seen once. The sample was peripheral blood. Receptors originate from a woman between 50 and 59 years old with COVID-19, enrolled during active disease.

The chain is built from TRBV24-1 and TRBJ1-1; D perhaps matches TRBD1 (6 bases). The V gene's germline CDR1 is KGHDR and CDR2 SFDVKD. This CDR3 is 12 amino acids long. V was clipped by 4 bases and J by 9 bases, with 11 bases between them. This CDR3 reads CATSDSGTKAFF. CDR3 sequence (DNA): TGTGCCACCAGTGACTCCGGGACAAAAGCTTTCTTT.

The chain combines TRBV5-1 with TRBJ2-7, with D possibly matching TRBD1 (6 bases). Per the germline V gene, CDR1 is SGHRS and CDR2 is YFSETQ. The CDR3 is made up of 12 amino acids. V gave up 4 bases and J gave up 8 bases, with 13 bases separating them. The CDR3 loop reads CASSPDRSKQYF. For the CDR3, the DNA is TGCGCCAGCAGCCCGGACAGAAGCAAGCAGTACTTC.

The table lists this clone with a count of one. The limits of the CDR3 on the DNA are not certain, so only TCRdb's listed CDR3 is given. V usage is TRBV12-2 and J usage is TRBJ2-3; the table's D call TRBD2 went unverified against the DNA. TRBV12-2 is a recognized pseudogene. The CDR3 is 16 residues long, counting both termini. CDR3 protein: CASRFARGAGTDTQYF.

The genes are TRBV10-3 and TRBJ2-7, with D tentatively TRBD2 (7 bases). The CDR3 is 12 residues long. Germline-derived CDR1 and CDR2 are ENHRY and SYGVKD. The CDR3 DNA sequence: TGTGCGGGGGGGGGCGCCTCCTACGAGCAGTACTTC. Its protein is CAGGGASYEQYF.

This rearrangement joins TRBV6-5 to TRBJ2-4; 9 bases align to TRBD1. V lost 5 bases and J lost 4; bases outside the gene matches: 3. Germline V CDR1 and CDR2: MNHEY, SVGAGI. The CDR3 contains 14 residues. This CDR3 is CASSPGTGKNIQYF. Here the CDR3 DNA reads TGTGCCAGCAGTCCCGGGACAGGGAAAAACATTCAGTACTTC.

This clone came up a few times. The genes are TRBV29-1 and TRBJ2-3, with D tentatively TRBD2 (7 bases). Germline V CDR1 and CDR2: SQVTM, ANQGSEA. CDR3 length: 14 residues. Trimming removed 8 bases at V and 4 bases at J, with 19 bases between. This CDR3 is CSLKRGGSADTQYF. DNA of the CDR3: TGCAGCCTTAAGAGGGGGGGTAGCGCAGATACGCAGTATTTT.

CDR3 in amino acids: CASSLPGTEAFF. CDR3 DNA: TGTGCCAGCAGTTTGCCGGGGACTGAAGCTTTCTTT. This chain connects TRBV27 to TRBJ1-1; D gene ambiguous. The CDR3 runs 12 residues. The ends were cut back, 3 bases at V and 5 bases at J, with 7 bases in the middle. Germline V gives CDR1 MNHEY, CDR2 SMNVEV (reference sequence).

The gene calls are TRBV7-2 and TRBJ2-3; TRBD2 might be the D (6 bases). Germline V gene lookup returns CDR1 SGHTA and CDR2 FQGNSA. The CDR3 covers 15 residues. V lost 1 base, J lost 6 bases, and 14 bases lay in between. The CDR3 bases are TGTGCCAGCAGCTTAGACCAGGGAGGTAGGGATACGCAGTATTTT. Protein sequence: CASSLDQGGRDTQYF.

The chain links TRBV19 to TRBJ1-5; D call uncertain. The CDR3 totals 16 residues. Trimming removed 3 bases from V and 7 bases from J, with 19 bases in between. Germline assignment: CDR1 LNHDA and CDR2 SQIVND (reference sequence). The CDR3 DNA follows: TGTGCCAGTAGTATGCCCGGCCGGGGTCGGGGACAGCCCCAGCATTTT. Its protein product is CASSMPGRGRGQPQHF.

The rearrangement links TRBV27 to TRBJ2-7, with 11 bases fitting TRBD1. The junction had 4 bases not matched to a gene; V was cut back by 4 bases and J by 5 bases. This CDR3 comprises 14 residues. Germline CDR1 MNHEY, CDR2 SMNVEV (reference sequence). CDR3 region: CASSSPGQGDEQYF. DNA for the CDR3: TGTGCCAGCAGTTCACCGGGACAGGGGGACGAGCAGTACTTC.

This chain links TRBV3-1 (or the pseudogene TRBV3-2) with TRBJ2-2; TRBD1 is a possible D gene (6 bases). Trimming shortened V by 8 bases and J by 1 base, and 11 bases separated the two germline ends. Germline V gives CDR1 LGHDT, CDR2 YNNKEL (reference sequence). The CDR3 runs to 14 residues. CDR3: CASGYRENTGELFF. DNA for the CDR3: TGTGCCAGCGGATACAGGGAGAACACCGGGGAGCTGTTTTTT.

This clone was observed a few times. V and J are TRBV2 and TRBJ2-7; TRBD1 matches 7 bases. The CDR3 totals 13 residues. The germline CDR1 and CDR2 sequences are SNHLY and FYNNEI. The V and J ends lost 5 bases and 4 bases, in that order; junction bases with no gene match: 5. The CDR3 region has the DNA TGTGCCAGCAGTTCGACAGGGTCGTACGAGCAGTACTTC. This codes for CASSSTGSYEQYF.

The chain recombines TRBV5-4 with TRBJ2-2, with TRBD2 matching over 11 bases. CDR1 is SGHNT, CDR2 YYREEE, per germline (reference sequence). CDR3 size: 17 residues. V shed 0 bases and J 5 bases; nucleotides not matched to a gene: 6. The CDR3 spells CASSLVAGGRRTGELFF. Written as DNA, the CDR3 is TGTGCCAGCAGCTTGGTAGCGGGGGGGCGGCGGACCGGGGAGCTGTTTTTT.

The chain carries TRBV28 and TRBJ1-2; D is perhaps TRBD1 (5 bases). Looked up from germline, CDR1 is MDHEN and CDR2 is SYDVKM. The V gene lost 0 bases and the J gene lost 5 bases, with 13 bases spanning the gap. The CDR3 is 15 amino acids. CDR3 loop: CASSLWAGRQYGYTF. CDR3 nucleotides: TGTGCCAGCAGTTTATGGGCGGGGCGCCAATATGGCTACACCTTC.

A single count supports this clone. V usage is TRBV7-3 and J usage is TRBJ2-3, with 7 bases that match TRBD2. V shed 3 bases, J shed 1 base, and the junction held 4 bases outside the gene matches. There are 15 residues in the CDR3. Germline assignment: CDR1 SGHTA and CDR2 FQGTGA. CDR3 loop: CASSFSGAGTDTQYF. For the CDR3, the DNA is TGTGCCAGCAGCTTCAGCGGGGCTGGCACAGATACGCAGTATTTT.

The chain is built from TRBV19 and TRBJ1-5; 10 nucleotides line up with TRBD1. The V gene end was trimmed by 5 bases and the J gene end by 2 bases; junction bases not matched to a gene: 9. From germline, CDR1 is LNHDA and CDR2 SQIVND (reference sequence). CDR3 length equals 17 residues. As DNA, the CDR3 is TGTGCCAGTAGTTCCGGGACAGGGGTAAACGGCAATCAGCCCCAGCATTTT. This translates into CASSSGTGVNGNQPQHF.

This clone was seen a single time. The chain employs TRBV7-9 and TRBJ2-7, with 9 bases aligning to TRBD1. Per germline, CDR1 SEHNR and CDR2 FQNEAQ (reference sequence). The V segment lost 5 bases and the J segment 3 bases; nucleotides outside the gene matches: 5. The CDR3 has 14 residues. This chain's CDR3 is CASSRDRDFYEQYF. The CDR3 DNA follows: TGTGCCAGCAGCCGGGACAGGGATTTCTACGAGCAGTACTTC.

This clone was counted once. The chain has TRBV5-8 and TRBJ2-2; the D gene is possibly TRBD2 (6 bases). The CDR3 runs 14 residues. Germline V gene lookup returns CDR1 SGHTS and CDR2 YDEGEE. The ends were cut back, 6 bases at V and 3 bases at J, with 12 bases in the middle. In DNA form, the CDR3 reads TGTGCCAGCACCCCCTGGGGGGACACCGGGGAGCTGTTTTTT. Protein sequence: CASTPWGDTGELFF.

The chain couples TRBV7-8 to TRBJ1-1, with TRBD1 identical over 7 bases. V was clipped by 0 bases and J by 2 bases; unmatched bases: 3. The germline V gene has CDR1 SGHVS and CDR2 FQNEAQ. The CDR3 has 15 residues. CDR3 residues: CASSLARGRNTEAFF. The CDR3 DNA is TGTGCCAGCAGCTTAGCAAGGGGGCGAAACACTGAAGCTTTCTTT.

V usage is TRBV7-3 and J usage is TRBJ1-2; maybe TRBD1 (5 bases). The ends were cut back, 1 base at V and 4 bases at J, with 16 bases in the middle. Per germline, CDR1 SGHTA and CDR2 FQGTGA. CDR3 length equals 16 residues. CDR3 in DNA: TGTGCCAGCAGCTTAAATCGACAGACTCCCCCCTATGGCTACACCTTC. Translating gives CASSLNRQTPPYGYTF.

The chain combines TRBV5-1 with TRBJ1-1, with 10 bases aligning to TRBD1. This CDR3 has 15 amino acids. CDR1 and CDR2 from the germline V gene are SGHRS and YFSETQ. V lost 0 bases to trimming and J lost 11 bases; unmatched junction nucleotides: 10. The CDR3 coding sequence is TGCGCCAGCAGCTTGGGACAGGGGGCGAATTCGCCCGCTTTCTTT. Its protein product is CASSLGQGANSPAFF.

The rearrangement uses TRBV21-1 and TRBJ1-5. TRBV21-1 is designated a pseudogene. This CDR3 has 14 residues. CDR3 DNA: TGTGCGGGCAAAGGGGCGCGGGGCCATCAGCCCCAGCATTTT. Translation: CAGKGARGHQPQHF.

This chain uses TRBV7-9 with TRBJ1-2; 7 bases are a match to TRBD1. J gave up 8 bases and V 2 bases, and 11 bases lay outside the gene matches. This CDR3 is built from 15 residues. CDR1 is SEHNR and CDR2 is FQNEAQ in the germline V gene (reference sequence). The CDR3 sequence is CASSLSQTGSSGYTF. In DNA form, the CDR3 reads TGTGCCAGCAGCTTAAGTCAGACAGGGAGCAGCGGCTACACCTTC.

The rearrangement links TRBV5-1 to TRBJ2-7; 10 bases match TRBD1. Germline values: CDR1 SGHRS, CDR2 YFSETQ. This CDR3 contains 14 residues. After removal of 4 bases from V and 7 bases from J, the junction contained 8 bases not matched to a gene. The CDR3 DNA follows: TGCGCCAGCAGCGCAGGACAGGGGGAGGGGGAGCAGTACTTC. Its protein is CASSAGQGEGEQYF.

The chain is built from TRBV11-2 and TRBJ1-1; possibly TRBD1 for D (6 bases). CDR3 size: 15 residues. V was trimmed by 4 bases and J by 4 bases, leaving 16 bases between them. Germline V CDR1 and CDR2: SGHAT, FQNNGV. The chain's CDR3 is CASSWGGQGSTEAFF. The CDR3 nucleotides read TGTGCCAGCAGCTGGGGGGGGCAGGGGAGCACTGAAGCTTTCTTT.

The gene calls are TRBV30 and TRBJ2-1, with D possibly being TRBD1 (6 bases). The CDR3 consists of 11 residues. V was shortened by 7 bases and J by 11 bases, with 15 bases between the two germline ends. The germline V gene has CDR1 GTSNPN and CDR2 SVGIG (reference sequence). CDR3 nucleotide sequence: TGTGCCTCCGCTATTCAGGGGCAGCAGTTCTTC. Amino acid sequence: CASAIQGQQFF.